The next 12 T cell receptor beta chains were all read from a single sample in a study of OX40 agonist ivuxolimab in advanced cancers. Some clones are missing from TCRdb's copy, which holds only in-frame ones; the method was immunoSEQ multiplex PCR. In the table there are over 35,000 clones, about 89% of which are singletons. Here the sequenced sample was CD4+ or CD8+ T cells sorted from blood, taken in a trial of the OX40 agonist ivuxolimab. The origin of the receptors is an adult with an advanced solid tumor such as melanoma, head and neck, liver or kidney cancer.

This clone occurred once. The chain carries TRBV18 and TRBJ2-6; D might be TRBD1 (6 bases). Germline V gives CDR1 KGHSH, CDR2 LQKENI. CDR3 length: 15 amino acids. Trimming cost V 7 bases and J 2 bases, with 12 bases left between them. Written as DNA, the CDR3 is TGTGCCAGCTTTACAGGGTTTCCTGGGGCCAACGTCCTGACTTTC. Its protein is CASFTGFPGANVLTF.

The chain joins TRBV6-6 to TRBJ2-7; D may match TRBD1 or TRBD2 (5 bases each). The CDR3 is made up of 13 amino acids. CDR1 MNHNY and CDR2 SVGAGI come from the germline V gene (reference sequence). V was shortened by 7 bases and J by 5 bases, with 15 bases between the two germline ends. This chain's CDR3 is CASTARDRDEQYF. CDR3 sequence (DNA): TGTGCCAGCACGGCCAGGGACCGGGACGAGCAGTACTTC.

The chain joins TRBV18 to TRBJ2-5; either TRBD1 or TRBD2 may fit D (5 bases each). This CDR3 has 16 residues. Trimming removed 0 bases from V and 6 bases from J, with 17 bases in between. The germline V gene encodes CDR1 KGHSH and CDR2 LQKENI. The CDR3 nucleotides read TGTGCCAGCTCACCACCCTCCGGGACCGGCCTTCAGACCCAGTACTTC. This encodes CASSPPSGTGLQTQYF.

The CDR3 nucleotides read TGTGCCAGCAGCGTTACGGGGCATTTCAATCAGCCCCAGCATTTT. Protein product: CASSVTGHFNQPQHF. The chain links TRBV9 to TRBJ1-5; TRBD1 is a possible D gene (5 bases). The CDR3 is 15 amino acids. Germline V gene lookup returns CDR1 SGDLS and CDR2 YYNGEE. V shed 2 bases and J shed 3 bases, with 12 bases lying between them.

The chain uses TRBV27 and TRBJ2-5, with unresolved D. Per germline, CDR1 MNHEY and CDR2 SMNVEV (reference sequence). This CDR3 has 16 residues. V lost 0 bases, J lost 1 base, and 12 bases lay in between. In DNA form, the CDR3 reads TGTGCCAGCAGTTTATCGTTCCTACAAGCCCAAGAGACCCAGTACTTC. This gives the protein CASSLSFLQAQETQYF.

This chain links TRBV2 with TRBJ1-5; tentatively, D is TRBD1 (5 bases). The CDR3 runs 16 residues. Deletions cut 3 bases from V and 1 base from J, with 13 bases between. The V gene's germline CDR1 is SNHLY and CDR2 FYNNEI. The CDR3 loop reads CASSDSGRVSNQPQHF. For the CDR3, the DNA is TGTGCCAGCAGTGATTCGGGCAGGGTAAGCAATCAGCCCCAGCATTTT.

As to this clone: One junction end does not reproduce the germline sequence, and a read error may be involved. V usage is TRBV7-2 and J usage is TRBJ2-3; weak D call: TRBD2 (6 bases). This CDR3 contains 13 residues. The germline V gene has CDR1 SGHTA and CDR2 FQGNSA. The CDR3, as DNA: TGTGCCAGCAGCTTAGAAGCCGCGGGGAGTTGGTTTTTT. Translated, it gives CASSLEAAGSWFF. The complete variable domain, with remaining parts taken from reference TRBV7-2 and TRBJ2-3, reads GAGVSQSPSNKVTEKGKDVELRCDPISGHTALYWYRQSLGQGLEFLIYFQGNSAPDKSGLPSDRFSAERTGGSVSTLTIQRTQQEDSAVYLCASSLEAAGSWFFGPGTRLTVL.

The CDR3: CASSPRRQGAGYEQYF. The DNA of the CDR3 is TGTGCCAGCAGTCCACGGCGGCAGGGGGCGGGCTACGAGCAGTACTTC. The genes are TRBV6-6 and TRBJ2-7; 8 nucleotides align to TRBD1. Looked up from germline, CDR1 is MNHNY and CDR2 is SVGAGI (reference sequence). The CDR3 length is 16 residues. V lost 5 bases and J lost 3; bases outside the gene matches: 12.

The chain recombines TRBV5-6 with TRBJ1-5; D remains ambiguous. CDR3 length equals 14 residues. The germline CDR1 and CDR2 sequences are SGHDT and YYEEEE. Between the trimmed V and J ends, which lost 0 bases and 9 bases, there was a span of 13 bases. CDR3 DNA: TGTGCCAGCAGCTTGGTAGGCAGCGAGATGCCCCAGCATTTT. Residues: CASSLVGSEMPQHF.

The V call is TRBV7-2, the J call TRBJ2-5; 7 bases agree with TRBD2. Germline V gene sequence: CDR1 SGHTA, CDR2 FQGNSA. The CDR3 has 13 residues. V lost 8 bases and J lost 4; bases outside the gene matches: 7. As DNA, the CDR3 is TGTGCCAGCGCCCCGGGGAGGGGAGAGACCCAGTACTTC. Translating it yields CASAPGRGETQYF. The whole variable domain, remainder taken from reference TRBV7-2 and TRBJ2-5, is GAGVSQSPSNKVTEKGKDVELRCDPISGHTALYWYRQSLGQGLEFLIYFQGNSAPDKSGLPSDRFSAERTGGSVSTLTIQRTQQEDSAVYLCASAPGRGETQYFGPGTRLLVL.

The chain is built from TRBV11-1 and TRBJ2-3; no clear D gene. Trimming took off 4 bases at V and 1 base at J, with 15 bases between the two ends. The CDR3 extends over 16 amino acids. The germline CDR1 and CDR2 sequences are SGHAT and FQDESV (reference sequence). CDR3 sequence reads: CASSYTMGVGTDTQYF. The CDR3 DNA reads TGTGCCAGCAGCTACACAATGGGTGTAGGCACAGATACGCAGTATTTT.

V and J are TRBV7-9 and TRBJ1-4; 7 bases agree with TRBD1. The germline gives CDR1 SEHNR, CDR2 FQNEAQ (reference sequence). This CDR3 spans 15 amino acids. J lost 8 bases, V lost 3 bases, and 9 bases had no gene match. CDR3: CASSLGQSKGEKLFF. The CDR3 bases are TGTGCCAGCAGCTTGGGACAGTCGAAGGGAGAAAAACTGTTTTTT.